This TCR beta chain was recorded in a study of control samples from healthy donors and cancer patients. Using immunoSEQ multiplex PCR, the repertoire was profiled, and TCRdb retains in-frame clones only, with some absent. Here the sample spans over 65,000 clones, around 94% being singletons. This CDR3 spans 14 amino acids. The germline V gene encodes CDR1 LNHNV and CDR2 YYDKDF (reference sequence). The V end lost 0 bases, the J end lost 11 bases, and 13 bases lay between the germline ends. The J gene is TRBJ1-4, the V gene TRBV15; no definite D call. This TCR came from a woman aged 40 to 50 in good health. Sequenced sample: blood. The CDR3 spells CATSRDNVGGKLFF. CDR3 sequence (DNA): TGTGCCACCAGCAGAGATAATGTGGGAGGGAAACTGTTTTTT.